These 15 T cell receptor beta chains were sequenced from one sample in a study of Tregs in tolerant kidney transplant recipients (dated by TCRdb to about 2019). The library came from the immunoSEQ multiplex PCR assay. Not all clones reach the TCRdb copy of this immuneACCESS table, which keeps in-frame sequences only. Checked studies attribute under half of the gap to unresolved V genes and leave the rest unexplained. The sample data list 100,000 to 130,000 clones, and 85% to 90% of these were observed just once. About 0.31% of the sample rests with the top ten. In the paper's terms, the time point label means: blood sample drawn before combined kidney and bone marrow transplant. This sample comprised CD4+ T cells from blood, obtained before the transplant. The receptors derive from a human donor who received a combined kidney and bone marrow transplant.

This clone has a single count. The genes are TRBV19 and TRBJ1-2; 7 bases align to TRBD1. Trimming cost V 6 bases and J 2 bases; bases outside gene matches: 6. Germline lookup yields CDR1 LNHDA and CDR2 SQIVND (reference sequence). The CDR3 is made up of 14 amino acids. CDR3 sequence (DNA): TGTGCCAGTAGCAACAGGGGATTCAACTATGGCTACACCTTC. Amino acid sequence: CASSNRGFNYGYTF.

The chain joins TRBV6-5 to TRBJ1-2; no reliable D call. CDR3 length: 16 residues. Germline V gene data show CDR1 as MNHEY and CDR2 as SVGAGI. Deletions cut 0 bases from V and 8 bases from J, with 19 bases between. CDR3 region: CASSYSGRTDYVGYTF. The CDR3 DNA reads as TGTGCCAGCAGTTACTCCGGAAGGACCGACTATGTAGGCTACACCTTC.

The genes are TRBV5-4 and TRBJ2-3; tentatively, D is TRBD2 (6 bases). Germline lookup yields CDR1 SGHNT and CDR2 YYREEE (reference sequence). Trimming removed 2 bases at V and 4 bases at J, with 14 bases between. The CDR3 covers 15 residues. The CDR3 loop reads CASSFVGRDADTQYF. The CDR3 region has the DNA TGTGCCAGCAGCTTTGTTGGGCGGGACGCAGATACGCAGTATTTT.

V and J are TRBV6-6 and TRBJ1-5, with a possible D match to TRBD1 (5 bases). The CDR3 covers 14 residues. V lost 6 bases and J 11 bases, leaving 20 bases between the germline ends. In germline, CDR1 is MNHNY, CDR2 SVGAGI (reference sequence). The CDR3 coding sequence is TGTGCCAGCAGGGGCGGGACGGGGGGAATGGCCCAGCATTTT. It is translated as CASRGGTGGMAQHF.

The chain combines TRBV28 with TRBJ2-3; D uncertain. The CDR3 has 14 amino acids. The ends were cut back, 2 bases at V and 0 bases at J, with 6 bases in the middle. Germline-derived CDR1 and CDR2 are MDHEN and SYDVKM. CDR3 sequence: CASSLLSSTDTQYF. The CDR3 coding sequence is TGTGCCAGCAGTTTACTCTCTAGCACAGATACGCAGTATTTT.

The chain combines TRBV28 with TRBJ1-4; TRBD1 might be the D (6 bases). The germline V and J ends were trimmed by 3 bases and 8 bases, with 13 bases remaining between them. From germline, CDR1 is MDHEN and CDR2 SYDVKM. The CDR3 covers 14 residues. CDR3 DNA: TGTGCCAGCAGTTTGGGGGGGGCAAAAGAAAAACTGTTTTTT. This translates into CASSLGGAKEKLFF. Looking up the rest from reference TRBV28 and TRBJ1-4 gives the full variable domain: DVKVTQSSRYLVKRTGEKVFLECVQDMDHENMFWYRQDPGLGLRLIYFSYDVKMKEKGDIPEGYSVSREKKERFSLILESASTNQTSMYLCASSLGGAKEKLFFGSGTQLSVL.

The J gene is TRBJ1-2, the V gene TRBV29-1, with D possibly TRBD1 on 6 matching bases. Germline V gives CDR1 SQVTM, CDR2 ANQGSEA. This CDR3 comprises 16 residues. V gave up 0 bases and J gave up 4 bases, with 18 bases separating them. As DNA, the CDR3 is TGCAGCGTTGAAGACGGATGGGGGGGGCGGCGCTATGGCTACACCTTC. This sequence encodes CSVEDGWGGRRYGYTF.

The rearrangement uses TRBV5-4 and TRBJ2-5, with a weak D call TRBD2 (5 bases). Trimming removed 4 bases at V and 3 bases at J, with 10 bases between. Germline loops: CDR1 SGHNT, CDR2 YYREEE (reference sequence). CDR3 length: 13 residues. The CDR3 spells CASSPGFKETQYF. DNA of the CDR3: TGTGCCAGCAGCCCGGGATTTAAAGAGACCCAGTACTTC.

V gene TRBV30 combines with J gene TRBJ1-4; D possibly corresponds to TRBD1 (6 bases). V was cut by 4 bases and J by 7 bases, with 13 bases left in between. CDR3 size: 13 residues. From germline, CDR1 is GTSNPN and CDR2 SVGIG (reference sequence). The CDR3 DNA is TGTGCCTGGAATACAGGGTCAGGTGAAAAACTGTTTTTT. Protein: CAWNTGSGEKLFF.

The chain combines TRBV5-1 with TRBJ1-1, with 11 bases lining up with TRBD1. Trimming at V came to 2 bases and at J to 5 bases, leaving 2 bases not matched to a gene. Germline CDR1 and CDR2: SGHRS and YFSETQ. The CDR3 length is 14 residues. CDR3 nucleotides: TGCGCCAGCAGCTTAGGGACAGGGGGAACTGAAGCTTTCTTT. Translating it yields CASSLGTGGTEAFF.

This sequence joins TRBV28 and TRBJ2-3; TRBD2 aligns across 10 bases. Per germline, CDR1 MDHEN and CDR2 SYDVKM. V lost 3 bases, J lost 2 bases, and 8 bases stayed unmatched. This CDR3 has 17 residues. CDR3 loop: CASSLMGAGGTTDTQYF. DNA of the CDR3: TGTGCCAGCAGTTTGATGGGAGCGGGAGGGACCACAGATACGCAGTATTTT.

The V call is TRBV6-4, the J call TRBJ1-1, with D possibly TRBD1 on 5 matching bases. Germline loops: CDR1 MRHNA, CDR2 SNTAGT. This CDR3 is built from 14 residues. The V end lost 3 bases, the J end lost 0 bases, and 8 bases lay between the germline ends. The CDR3 bases are TGTGCCAGCAGTGAATGGGGCATGAACACTGAAGCTTTCTTT. This gives the protein CASSEWGMNTEAFF.

This chain uses TRBV18 with TRBJ1-5, with D perhaps matching TRBD1 (6 bases). The V end was cut by 2 bases, the J end by 5 bases, with 10 bases between. From germline, CDR1 is KGHSH and CDR2 LQKENI. The CDR3 has 14 residues. The CDR3 loop is CASSPGGPDQPQHF. CDR3 nucleotide sequence: TGTGCCAGCTCACCAGGGGGCCCCGATCAGCCCCAGCATTTT.

The rearrangement uses TRBV30 and TRBJ2-7, with 9 bases fitting TRBD2. Trimming cost V 2 bases and J 6 bases; bases outside gene matches: 11. Per the germline V gene, CDR1 is GTSNPN and CDR2 is SVGIG (reference sequence). The CDR3 runs to 15 residues. The CDR3 DNA follows: TGTGCCTGGAGTCCCCCACCTGGCGGGAGGGGCGAGCAGTACTTC. Protein product: CAWSPPPGGRGEQYF.

The chain carries TRBV7-9 and TRBJ2-5; the match to TRBD1 covers 8 bases. The CDR3 spans 14 residues. J gave up 1 base and V 5 bases, and 3 bases lay outside the gene matches. Germline CDR1 and CDR2: SEHNR and FQNEAQ (reference sequence). CDR3 DNA sequence: TGTGCCAGCAGCCGCGGGACAGGCCAAGAGACCCAGTACTTC. This codes for CASSRGTGQETQYF.